The 22 T cell receptor beta chains presented below share a single source sample, sequenced in a study of T cell responses to AZD1222 COVID-19 vaccine. The repertoire was sequenced with immunoSEQ multiplex PCR; TCRdb's copy has only in-frame clones and lacks some. The data hold 140,000 to 150,000 clones, with 80% to 90% observed a single time. The specimen was peripheral blood, collected on day 0 of AZD1222 vaccination. The source is an adult in good health.

This clone was seen only a few times. V is TRBV28 and J is TRBJ1-4; D call uncertain. The V end lost 6 bases, the J end lost 11 bases, and 13 bases lay between the germline ends. This CDR3 contains 12 residues. The germline CDR1 and CDR2 sequences are MDHEN and SYDVKM. CDR3 DNA sequence: TGTGCCAGCAGCCCCCGGCGAGGGAAACTGTTTTTT. It specifies CASSPRRGKLFF.

This sequence joins TRBV11-3 and TRBJ2-7, with no clear D. Germline CDR1 is SGHNT and CDR2 is YENEEA. V lost 5 bases and J lost 4, with 18 bases in between. CDR3 length: 15 residues. The CDR3 spells CASSPPVSGWYEQYF. CDR3 nucleotide sequence: TGTGCCAGCAGCCCGCCAGTATCCGGGTGGTACGAGCAGTACTTC. Variable domain in full (rest from reference TRBV11-3 and TRBJ2-7): EAGVVQSPRYKIIEKKQPVAFWCNPISGHNTLYWYLQNLGQGPELLIRYENEEAVDDSQLPKDRFSAERLKGVDSTLKIQPAELGDSAVYLCASSPPVSGWYEQYFGPGTRLTVT.

The chain has TRBV9 and TRBJ2-5, with 7 bases matching TRBD2. The V and J ends lost 6 bases and 2 bases, in that order; junction bases with no gene match: 13. Germline assignment: CDR1 SGDLS and CDR2 YYNGEE. The CDR3 loop spans 16 amino acids. The CDR3 DNA follows: TGTGCCAGCACCAACCATCCGGGAGGAGGGCAAGAGACCCAGTACTTC. Translating it yields CASTNHPGGGQETQYF.

The chain couples TRBV4-3 to TRBJ1-2, with D tentatively TRBD1 (6 bases). Trimming removed 1 base from V and 5 bases from J, with 11 bases in between. The CDR3 covers 14 residues. Germline V gene data show CDR1 as LGHNA and CDR2 as YSLEER. The CDR3 here is CASSQGGAEYGYTF. Here the CDR3 DNA reads TGCGCCAGCAGCCAAGGGGGGGCTGAGTATGGCTACACCTTC.

V gene TRBV29-1 combines with J gene TRBJ1-1; the D gene is possibly TRBD1 (6 bases). V shed 3 bases and J shed 7 bases, with 24 bases lying between them. Per the germline V gene, CDR1 is SQVTM and CDR2 is ANQGSEA. The CDR3 covers 16 residues. Here the CDR3 DNA reads TGCAGCGTTGATTCCTCGATTTTCGGGACACTAGGTGAAGCTTTCTTT. It yields the protein CSVDSSIFGTLGEAFF.

The rearrangement joins TRBV23-1 to TRBJ2-7; D is undetermined. TRBV23-1 is an ORF, and what it does is uncertain. The CDR3 extends over 11 amino acids. V was clipped by 8 bases and J by 4 bases, with 9 bases between them. CDR3 DNA: TGCGCCAGCGTAAGCGATTACGAGCAGTACTTC. It specifies CASVSDYEQYF.

The J gene is TRBJ2-1, the V gene TRBV5-1; D is unresolved. The CDR3 has 15 residues. Germline V gene data show CDR1 as SGHRS and CDR2 as YFSETQ. The ends were cut back, 0 bases at V and 3 bases at J, with 10 bases in the middle. The CDR3 nucleotides are TGCGCCAGCAGCTTGGAGAGACCGAGCTACAATGAGCAGTTCTTC. It encodes CASSLERPSYNEQFF.

In this sample, this clone turned up a few times. The genes are TRBV5-6 and TRBJ2-2; no definite D call. The CDR3 is made up of 14 amino acids. The germline V and J ends were trimmed by 1 base and 4 bases, with 8 bases remaining between them. Germline V gene sequence: CDR1 SGHDT, CDR2 YYEEEE. CDR3 protein: CASSLSMGTGELFF. CDR3 nucleotide sequence: TGTGCCAGCAGCTTGAGCATGGGCACCGGGGAGCTGTTTTTT.

The J gene is TRBJ2-7, the V gene TRBV4-1, with D possibly matching TRBD1 (5 bases). Looked up from germline, CDR1 is MGHRA and CDR2 is YSYEKL. Between the trimmed V and J ends, which lost 4 bases and 3 bases, there was a span of 10 bases. This CDR3 spans 13 amino acids. This chain's CDR3 is CASSPTVVYEQYF. CDR3 DNA sequence: TGCGCCAGCAGCCCGACAGTCGTCTACGAGCAGTACTTC.

J is TRBJ2-7 and V is TRBV5-8, with D tentatively TRBD2 (5 bases). Germline CDR1 SGHTS, CDR2 YDEGEE. The CDR3 has 13 residues. Trimming stripped 2 bases from V and 5 bases from J, with 11 bases between. Written as DNA, the CDR3 is TGTGCCAGCAGCTTTCACGGGATTAACGAGCAGTACTTC. Protein: CASSFHGINEQYF. Drawing the rest from reference TRBV5-8 and TRBJ2-7, the complete variable domain is EAGVTQSPTHLIKTRGQQATLRCSPISGHTSVYWYQQALGLGLQFLLWYDEGEERNRGNFPPRFSGRQFPNYSSELNVNALELEDSALYLCASSFHGINEQYFGPGTRLTVT.

The gene calls are TRBV6-2 or TRBV6-3 and TRBJ2-1; 11 bases line up with TRBD2. The CDR3 spans 15 residues. V trimming: 5 bases; J trimming: 3 bases; junction bases outside the gene matches: 3. Per the germline V gene, CDR1 is MNHEY and CDR2 is SVGEGT. This chain's CDR3 is CASSQTSGNYNEQFF. CDR3 DNA sequence: TGTGCCAGCAGTCAGACTAGCGGGAACTACAATGAGCAGTTCTTC.

V is TRBV18 and J is TRBJ2-7; D unresolved. CDR1 is KGHSH, CDR2 LQKENI, per germline. V was clipped by 6 bases and J by 2 bases, with 14 bases between them. The CDR3 runs to 14 residues. CDR3 coding DNA: TGTGCCAGCTCCCTCGCCGGGCAACCCTACGAGCAGTACTTC. Amino acids: CASSLAGQPYEQYF.

This chain links TRBV9 with TRBJ1-5, with D hard to call. Germline V gene data show CDR1 as SGDLS and CDR2 as YYNGEE. V was cut by 0 bases and J by 0 bases, with 7 bases left in between. CDR3 length: 15 residues. CDR3 DNA: TGTGCCAGCAGCGTAGGAGATTATAGCAATCAGCCCCAGCATTTT. This encodes CASSVGDYSNQPQHF.

This clone was picked up a small number of times. The genes are TRBV7-9 and TRBJ1-3; maybe TRBD1 (5 bases). This CDR3 is 15 amino acids long. The germline V and J ends were trimmed by 1 base and 0 bases, with 7 bases remaining between them. CDR1 is SEHNR, CDR2 FQNEAQ, per germline (reference sequence). CDR3 nucleotide sequence: TGTGCCAGCAGCTTAGGACAGATCTCTGGAAACACCATATATTTT. Encoded protein: CASSLGQISGNTIYF.

The V and J genes are TRBV6-5 and TRBJ1-1; D unclear. Trimming removed 7 bases from V and 1 base from J, with 13 bases in between. The CDR3 covers 14 residues. The germline V gene has CDR1 MNHEY and CDR2 SVGAGI. This CDR3 reads CASKSGRKNTEAFF. CDR3 nucleotides: TGTGCCAGCAAATCGGGCAGGAAGAACACTGAAGCTTTCTTT.

The chain is built from TRBV28 and TRBJ1-2, with D tentatively TRBD1 (5 bases). V shed 4 bases and J shed 8 bases, with 17 bases lying between them. CDR3 length: 14 amino acids. CDR1 and CDR2 from the germline V gene are MDHEN and SYDVKM. CDR3 DNA sequence: TGTGCCAGCAGTTCCCCCCCGCCCTGGGGGGGCTACACCTTC. This translates into CASSSPPPWGGYTF.

V gene TRBV5-6 combines with J gene TRBJ1-5; 7 bases agree with TRBD1. Germline CDR1 SGHDT, CDR2 YYEEEE. The trim removed 3 bases at V and 6 bases at J, leaving 9 bases unmatched. The CDR3 totals 15 residues. The CDR3: CASSSQGGPGQPQHF. DNA of the CDR3: TGTGCCAGCAGCTCGCAGGGGGGTCCAGGTCAGCCCCAGCATTTT.

The V gene is TRBV7-3, the J gene TRBJ2-3; 11 positions agree with TRBD1. The length of the CDR3 is 15 residues. J was trimmed by 4 bases and V by 4 bases; bases with no gene match: 4. In germline, CDR1 is SGHTA, CDR2 FQGTGA. The CDR3: CASSSGTGGADTQYF. The DNA for the CDR3 is TGTGCCAGCAGCTCCGGGACAGGGGGGGCAGATACGCAGTATTTT.

V and J are TRBV27 and TRBJ1-1; 7 bases are shared with TRBD1. The V and J ends lost 3 bases and 5 bases, in that order; junction bases with no gene match: 3. CDR3 length equals 13 residues. From germline, CDR1 is MNHEY and CDR2 SMNVEV (reference sequence). The CDR3 DNA follows: TGTGCCAGCAGTTTCACAGGGGAGACTGAAGCTTTCTTT. Encoded protein: CASSFTGETEAFF.

This clone appeared a few times. This sequence joins TRBV10-3 and TRBJ1-1; D remains unclear. The V end was cut by 2 bases, the J end by 2 bases, with 6 bases between. From germline, CDR1 is ENHRY and CDR2 SYGVKD. The CDR3 runs 13 residues. The CDR3 region is CAISEKGNTEAFF. The CDR3 coding sequence is TGTGCCATCAGTGAGAAAGGTAACACTGAAGCTTTCTTT.

On this clone: The sample contains more than one DNA sequence encoding this CDR3. This rearrangement joins TRBV20-1 to TRBJ1-2; no clear D gene. Trimming pared 2 bases from V and 2 bases from J, leaving 0 bases between. This CDR3 spans 10 amino acids. CDR1 DFQATT and CDR2 SNEGSKA come from the germline V gene (reference sequence). DNA of the CDR3: TGCAGTGCTAGAAACTATGGCTACACCTTC. Its protein is CSARNYGYTF.

The V call is TRBV13, the J call TRBJ1-4; TRBD1 aligns across 8 bases. Germline trimming cut 6 bases from V and 7 bases from J; bases unmatched to any gene: 4. CDR3 length: 13 amino acids. Per germline, CDR1 PRHDT and CDR2 FYEKMQ (reference sequence). CDR3 DNA sequence: TGTGCCAGCAGAAACAGGGGGAGTGAAAAACTGTTTTTT. As protein: CASRNRGSEKLFF.